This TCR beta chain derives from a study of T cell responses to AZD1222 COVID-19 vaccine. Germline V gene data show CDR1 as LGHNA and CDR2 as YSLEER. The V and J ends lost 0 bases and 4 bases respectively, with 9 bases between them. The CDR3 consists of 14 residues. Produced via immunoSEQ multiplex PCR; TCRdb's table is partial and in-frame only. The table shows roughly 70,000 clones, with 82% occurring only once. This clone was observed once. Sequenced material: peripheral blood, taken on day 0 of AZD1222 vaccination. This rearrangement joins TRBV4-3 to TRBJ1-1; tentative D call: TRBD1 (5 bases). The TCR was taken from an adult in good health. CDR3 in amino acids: CASSQDFGGTEAFF. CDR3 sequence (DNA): TGCGCCAGCAGCCAAGATTTCGGGGGCACTGAAGCTTTCTTT.